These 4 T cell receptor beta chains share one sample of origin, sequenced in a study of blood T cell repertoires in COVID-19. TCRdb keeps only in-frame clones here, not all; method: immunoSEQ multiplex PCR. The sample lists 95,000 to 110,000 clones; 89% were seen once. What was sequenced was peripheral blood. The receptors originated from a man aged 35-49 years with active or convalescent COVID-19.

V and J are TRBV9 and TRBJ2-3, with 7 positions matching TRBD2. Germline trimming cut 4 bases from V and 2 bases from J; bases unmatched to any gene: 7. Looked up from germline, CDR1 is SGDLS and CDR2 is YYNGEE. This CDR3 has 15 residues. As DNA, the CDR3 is TGTGCCAGCAGCCTGTGGGGAGGGAACACAGATACGCAGTATTTT. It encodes CASSLWGGNTDTQYF.

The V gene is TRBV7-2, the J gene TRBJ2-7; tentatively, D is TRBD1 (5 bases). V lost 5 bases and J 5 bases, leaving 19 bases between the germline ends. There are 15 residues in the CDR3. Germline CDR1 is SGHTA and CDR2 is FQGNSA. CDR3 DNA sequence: TGTGCCAGCAGCCAGGATGGGGCAGGGTTAAACGAGCAGTACTTC. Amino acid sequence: CASSQDGAGLNEQYF.

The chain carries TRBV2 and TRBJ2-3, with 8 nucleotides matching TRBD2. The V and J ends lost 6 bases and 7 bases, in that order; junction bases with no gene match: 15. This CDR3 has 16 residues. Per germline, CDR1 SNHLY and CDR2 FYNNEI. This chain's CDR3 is CASRPTTSGPPNTQYF. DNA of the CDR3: TGTGCCAGCAGACCCACTACTAGCGGACCCCCAAATACGCAGTATTTT.

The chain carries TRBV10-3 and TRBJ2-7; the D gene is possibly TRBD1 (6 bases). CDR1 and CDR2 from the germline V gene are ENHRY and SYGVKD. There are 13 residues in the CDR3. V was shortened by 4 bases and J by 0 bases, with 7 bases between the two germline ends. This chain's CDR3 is CAISGQASYEQYF. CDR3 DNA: TGTGCCATCAGTGGACAGGCCTCCTACGAGCAGTACTTC.